This TCR beta chain was captured by sequencing in a study of blood T cell repertoires in COVID-19. Whole-study context: Both acute and convalescent COVID-19 samples were obtained from the United States, Italy and Spain. T cells, B-cell-depleted T cells, or PBMCs supplied cDNA or gDNA.

Individuals drawn from around 24 US areas were about 18 to 95 years old. The repertoire was sequenced with immunoSEQ multiplex PCR; TCRdb's copy has only in-frame clones and lacks some. The sample holds around 450,000 clones, around 90% seen once. Source material: PBMCs or T cells enriched from blood (not recorded which). This receptor was identified in a man younger than 35 who had recovered from COVID-19.

The CDR3 spells CASSVLASTGELFF. For the CDR3, the DNA is TGTGCCAGCAGCGTATTAGCTAGCACCGGGGAGCTGTTTTTT. The chain couples TRBV9 to TRBJ2-2; D is unclear. Looked up from germline, CDR1 is SGDLS and CDR2 is YYNGEE. The CDR3 is 14 amino acids. Trimming left V 1 base short and J 4 bases short, with 8 bases between.